One TCR beta chain is described in this entry. The antigen it recognizes is unknown. Qualities for individual bases were not recorded, and no much larger clone is one base off. Reading the germline V gene gives CDR1 MNHEY and CDR2 SVGAGI. Relative to germline, V is 0 bases shorter and J is 2 bases shorter, with 7 bases between their ends. Taken from cysteine to phenylalanine, the CDR3 has 15 residues. Only the CDR3 part of the read is kept: 45 bases, read in frame from the first base. The hyperthyroidism patients were 18 to 65 years old and newly diagnosed, with a disease duration of less than 2 months. Anyone with other autoimmune diseases, uncontrolled infections, pregnancy or lactation was excluded from the study. Clinical symptoms, serum thyroxine, TRAb, thyroid ultrasound and orbital computed tomography formed the basis of the diagnosis. Trizol reagent was used to extract the total RNA, and its quality was then checked on an Agilent 2100 Bioanalyzer.

This specimen belongs to a study of Graves' ophthalmopathy and Graves' hyperthyroidism (dated by TCRdb to the late 2010s). Concerning the study at large: A patient counted as having stable hyperthyroidism if there was no progression to ophthalmopathy within 18 months of follow-up. In roughly 6 hyperthyroidism patients, T-cell repertoires of thyroid tissue and blood were compared. The study used signatures of the TCR beta repertoire to tell Graves' ophthalmopathy apart from Graves' hyperthyroidism and to predict which patients would progress to ophthalmopathy. In total, around 140 blood samples were TCR-sequenced: 43 ophthalmopathy, some 75 hyperthyroidism and roughly 17 hyperthyroidism-to-ophthalmopathy patients. Following sample collection, hyperthyroidism patients were given methimazole at a starting dose of 30 mg daily, and ophthalmopathy patients were given high-dose intravenous methylprednisolone. The independent validation cohort included under 20 hyperthyroidism patients plus 17 patients who later progressed from hyperthyroidism to ophthalmopathy. To explore V-J signatures that distinguish ophthalmopathy from hyperthyroidism, a discovery set of about a hundred patients was enrolled, made up of more than 40 with ophthalmopathy and 55 to 65 with stable hyperthyroidism. Beyond this particular receptor, the publication reports: In validation, the model predicted ophthalmopathy progression with about 70% sensitivity and approximately 78% specificity; some 13 predicted patients were CT-confirmed with GO in a median of approximately 6.2 months. Ophthalmopathy was separated from stable hyperthyroidism by the 13-signature model with 85% to 90% sensitivity and about 81% specificity in cross-validation and with 80%/75% in the test set. Most of the expanded thyroid clonotypes with a frequency above 0.001 were also detected in blood, and it was suggested that the thyroid immune response may be reflected by blood repertoires. Sample size was not statistically predetermined, and group allocation was not concealed from the investigators.

For repertoire sequencing, the TCR beta CDR3 regions were amplified from RNA transcripts. The first round of RT-PCR was done with HTBI primers and the Qiagen OneStep RT-PCR kit, and was followed by a second round of multiplex PCR, then size selection and purification. Libraries were sequenced paired-end with 100 bp reads on an Illumina HiSeq2000. Under the source paper's analysis protocol: Reads were processed with SOAPnuke, discarding reads with adapters, uncalled bases, mean Phred below 15, or no exact constant-primer or identifier match. COPE v1.2.5 was used to merge high-quality paired reads. Unique nucleotide sequences were defined as clonotypes and aligned to IMGT TRB V, D and J references using MiTCR v1.1. Analysis was restricted to V-J combinations with a frequency above 0.0001, which covered roughly 99% of repertoires. For each V-J combination, a TCR clonal expansion and chaos score was defined as the ratio of F50 clonal expansion to chaos observed in the TCRdist matrix. Welch's t-statistics and random forest were used to reduce the features to some 13 V-J combinations, which were then used as input to a naive Bayes classifier. Thyroid-blood repertoire similarity was quantified with the Morisita-Horn index. Using fastp trimming at Q25 and MiXCR clonotype assembly, TCRdb reanalyzed the public sequencing data and kept in-frame beta chains. Rows with a matching CDR3 protein are joined into one entry that keeps the most common DNA and genes. These V and J calls are TCRdb output, not the study's own analysis. This sample lists around 1,200,000 distinct CDR3 sequences; 35% to 45% were detected once. Jointly, the top ten make up roughly 11% of the sample.

Source material: peripheral blood or thyroid tissue (not recorded which). The V and J segments used are TRBV6-5 and TRBJ2-2, with the D segment identity uncertain. This sequence originates from an adult man with Graves' hyperthyroidism. The nucleotide sequence reads TGTGCCAGCAGTTACTCGACCTCCAACACCGGGGAGCTGTTTTTT. It encodes CASSYSTSNTGELFF.